The 25 T cell receptor beta chains below come from one sample, sequenced in a study of blood T cell repertoires in COVID-19. Produced via immunoSEQ multiplex PCR; TCRdb's table is partial and in-frame only. Among 650,000 to 800,000 clones listed, about 90% were seen once. Sequenced sample: peripheral blood. The source of these receptors is a woman between 18 and 29 years old with acute or convalescent COVID-19.

This chain uses TRBV19 with TRBJ2-7, with 12 bases lining up with TRBD1. CDR1 LNHDA and CDR2 SQIVND come from the germline V gene (reference sequence). The CDR3 has 17 amino acids. V shed 5 bases, J shed 0 bases, and the junction held 8 bases outside the gene matches. The CDR3 spells CASSRTPGQGASYEQYF. As DNA, the CDR3 is TGTGCCAGTAGTCGCACCCCGGGACAGGGGGCCTCCTACGAGCAGTACTTC.

The chain links TRBV11-3 to TRBJ2-3, with 15 positions matching TRBD2. Germline loops: CDR1 SGHNT, CDR2 YENEEA. Unmatched junction bases numbered 3, after V lost 3 bases and J lost 5 bases. The CDR3 runs 16 residues. Here the CDR3 DNA reads TGTGCCAGCAGCTTGGGACTAGCGGGGGGTGGAGATACGCAGTATTTT. Translating it yields CASSLGLAGGGDTQYF.

The J gene is TRBJ1-1, the V gene TRBV19, with a weak D call TRBD1 (6 bases). This CDR3 spans 15 amino acids. Germline V gene sequence: CDR1 LNHDA, CDR2 SQIVND (reference sequence). V was shortened by 5 bases and J by 1 base, with 14 bases between the two germline ends. The CDR3 is CASSSATGANTEAFF. CDR3 nucleotides: TGTGCCAGTAGTTCTGCGACAGGAGCGAACACTGAAGCTTTCTTT. The full variable domain, completed using reference TRBV19 and TRBJ1-1, is DGGITQSPKYLFRKEGQNVTLSCEQNLNHDAMYWYRQDPGQGLRLIYYSQIVNDFQKGDIAEGYSVSREKKESFPLTVTSAQKNPTAFYLCASSSATGANTEAFFGQGTRLTVV.

The rearrangement links TRBV29-1 to TRBJ1-2, with 7 bases aligning to TRBD1. Trimming at V came to 8 bases and at J to 8 bases, leaving 11 bases not matched to a gene. CDR3 length equals 12 residues. From germline, CDR1 is SQVTM and CDR2 ANQGSEA. The CDR3 loop reads CSIWTGLWGYTF. For the CDR3, the DNA is TGCAGCATATGGACAGGCCTATGGGGCTACACCTTC.

V gene TRBV9 combines with J gene TRBJ1-2; 7 positions agree with TRBD1. V gave up 2 bases and J gave up 6 bases; unmatched junction bases: 10. Germline V gene data show CDR1 as SGDLS and CDR2 as YYNGEE. The CDR3 spans 15 residues. CDR3 sequence (DNA): TGTGCCAGCAGCGTTTCCGAGAAGGGGGCGAATGGCTACACCTTC. Amino acids: CASSVSEKGANGYTF. The full variable domain, completed using reference TRBV9 and TRBJ1-2, is DSGVTQTPKHLITATGQRVTLRCSPRSGDLSVYWYQQSLDQGLQFLIQYYNGEERAKGNILERFSAQQFPDLHSELNLSSLELGDSALYFCASSVSEKGANGYTFGSGTRLTVV.

The chain couples TRBV6-6 to TRBJ1-1; D not resolved. Germline V gene data show CDR1 as MNHNY and CDR2 as SVGAGI (reference sequence). V lost 3 bases, J lost 11 bases, and 10 bases lay in between. CDR3 size: 11 residues. CDR3 region: CASSYPSLAFF. The CDR3 region has the DNA TGTGCCAGCAGTTATCCTTCTCTGGCTTTCTTT.

The rearrangement uses TRBV7-8 and TRBJ1-3; D is undetermined. The germline V and J ends were trimmed by 4 bases and 2 bases, with 9 bases remaining between them. This CDR3 has 14 amino acids. The germline V gene encodes CDR1 SGHVS and CDR2 FQNEAQ. CDR3 nucleotide sequence: TGTGCCAGCAGCTCTCGAGTTACTGGAAACACCATATATTTT. Protein: CASSSRVTGNTIYF. Variable domain in full (rest from reference TRBV7-8 and TRBJ1-3): GAGVSQSPRYKVAKRGQDVALRCDPISGHVSLFWYQQALGQGPEFLTYFQNEAQLDKSGLPSDRFFAERPEGSVSTLKIQRTQQEDSAVYLCASSSRVTGNTIYFGEGSWLTVV.

The V and J genes are TRBV4-1 and TRBJ2-7, with 12 bases aligning to TRBD2. V trimming: 5 bases; J trimming: 2 bases; junction bases outside the gene matches: 7. Per the germline V gene, CDR1 is MGHRA and CDR2 is YSYEKL. This CDR3 has 16 amino acids. The CDR3 DNA reads TGCGCCAGCAGCATCGGGCTAGCGGGGGGGGCCTACGAGCAGTACTTC. Translation: CASSIGLAGGAYEQYF.

This clone was observed a single time. The chain carries TRBV27 and TRBJ2-7; 9 nucleotides line up with TRBD2. Germline trimming cut 3 bases from V and 4 bases from J; bases unmatched to any gene: 4. The CDR3 loop spans 14 amino acids. Germline values: CDR1 MNHEY, CDR2 SMNVEV (reference sequence). The CDR3 spells CASSFAGGHYEQYF. CDR3 in DNA: TGTGCCAGCAGTTTTGCGGGGGGGCATTACGAGCAGTACTTC.

The chain links TRBV3-1 (or the pseudogene TRBV3-2) to TRBJ1-2; 9 bases agree with TRBD1. The germline CDR1 and CDR2 sequences are LGHDT and YNNKEL (reference sequence). The CDR3 runs 14 residues. After removal of 4 bases from V and 6 bases from J, the junction contained 6 bases not matched to a gene. The CDR3: CASSLEQGAHGYTF. As DNA, the CDR3 is TGTGCCAGCAGCCTCGAACAGGGGGCCCATGGCTACACCTTC.

Concerning this clone: Other DNA sequences in the sample encode the same CDR3. The rearrangement links TRBV6-5 to TRBJ1-1; possible D gene TRBD1, 6 bases. The V gene lost 0 bases and the J gene lost 1 base, with 12 bases spanning the gap. This CDR3 spans 16 amino acids. Per the germline V gene, CDR1 is MNHEY and CDR2 is SVGAGI. The CDR3 nucleotides read TGTGCCAGCAGTTACTCGCGGACAGTCGGGAACACTGAAGCTTTCTTT. This codes for CASSYSRTVGNTEAFF.

This sequence joins TRBV5-5 and TRBJ1-2; the D is unclear. V lost 0 bases and J 0 bases, leaving 9 bases between the germline ends. Germline V CDR1 and CDR2: SGHKS, YYEKEE (reference sequence). This CDR3 is 15 amino acids long. The CDR3 region is CASSLGRIPNYGYTF. The DNA for the CDR3 is TGTGCCAGCAGCTTGGGCAGGATCCCTAACTATGGCTACACCTTC.

The CDR3 sequence is CAISVGGAGGYTF. In DNA form, the CDR3 reads TGTGCCATCAGTGTCGGGGGGGCCGGTGGCTACACCTTC. The V and J genes are TRBV10-3 and TRBJ1-2; a possible D gene is TRBD1 (6 bases). There are 13 residues in the CDR3. V lost 4 bases and J lost 7, with 13 bases in between. The germline V gene encodes CDR1 ENHRY and CDR2 SYGVKD.

This chain connects TRBV5-6 to TRBJ2-1; the D gene is possibly TRBD1 (5 bases). This CDR3 has 12 amino acids. Germline V CDR1 and CDR2: SGHDT, YYEEEE. The V and J ends lost 2 bases and 9 bases respectively, with 9 bases between them. The chain's CDR3 is CASSFRVSEQFF. In DNA form, the CDR3 reads TGTGCCAGCAGCTTCAGGGTGAGTGAGCAGTTCTTC.

In the case of this clone: The CDR3 carries no conserved terminal phenylalanine or tryptophan, so it likely arises from a read error. V usage is TRBV6-1 and J usage is TRBJ1-1; a possible D gene is TRBD1 (6 bases). The CDR3 is 18 residues long. Germline loops: CDR1 MNHNS, CDR2 SASEGT. With 2 bases removed from V and 0 bases from J, the gap between germline ends came to 19 bases. CDR3 sequence: CASSEIQGWEFMNTEAFS. The CDR3 nucleotides read TGTGCCAGCAGTGAAATACAGGGATGGGAGTTCATGAACACTGAAGCTTTCTCT.

This clone has a single count. The chain uses TRBV10-3 and TRBJ1-5; 9 bases line up with TRBD1. The J segment lost 7 bases and the V segment lost 8 bases, leaving 6 bases of the junction unmatched. Germline V CDR1 and CDR2: ENHRY, SYGVKD. CDR3 length: 13 amino acids. CDR3 sequence: CAIGDREGQPQHF. The CDR3 coding sequence is TGTGCCATCGGGGACAGGGAAGGACAGCCCCAGCATTTT.

The sample holds one count of this clone. The genes are TRBV4-3 and TRBJ2-3, with D maybe TRBD1 (6 bases). CDR3 length: 15 residues. Germline lookup yields CDR1 LGHNA and CDR2 YSLEER. The V and J ends lost 0 bases and 2 bases respectively, with 9 bases between them. This CDR3 reads CASSQDYRDTDTQYF. CDR3 in DNA: TGCGCCAGCAGCCAAGACTACAGGGACACAGATACGCAGTATTTT.

The rearrangement joins TRBV18 to TRBJ2-5, with a tentative D call TRBD2 (6 bases). V was pared by 5 bases and J by 2 bases, with 15 bases between. Germline lookup yields CDR1 KGHSH and CDR2 LQKENI. This CDR3 comprises 15 residues. The CDR3 coding sequence is TGTGCCAGCTCATCCAATCCGACTAGACAAGAGACCCAGTACTTC. Translating it yields CASSSNPTRQETQYF.

This clone was counted between two and nine times. The chain is built from TRBV3-1 (or the pseudogene TRBV3-2) and TRBJ1-1; D is ambiguous. Germline CDR1 LGHDT, CDR2 YNNKEL (reference sequence). The CDR3 spans 14 residues. The V gene lost 1 base and the J gene lost 1 base, with 7 bases spanning the gap. The chain's CDR3 is CASSQAARNTEAFF. CDR3 coding DNA: TGTGCCAGCAGCCAAGCTGCGAGGAACACTGAAGCTTTCTTT.

V is TRBV7-9 and J is TRBJ1-1; 10 nucleotides match TRBD1. The CDR3 contains 14 residues. V gave up 5 bases and J gave up 4 bases; unmatched junction bases: 4. CDR1 SEHNR and CDR2 FQNEAQ come from the germline V gene (reference sequence). This CDR3 reads CASSEDRGSTEAFF. Here the CDR3 DNA reads TGTGCCAGCAGCGAGGACAGGGGGAGCACTGAAGCTTTCTTT. Variable domain in full (rest from reference TRBV7-9 and TRBJ1-1): DTGVSQNPRHKITKRGQNVTFRCDPISEHNRLYWYRQTLGQGPEFLTYFQNEAQLEKSRLLSDRFSAERPKGSFSTLEIQRTEQGDSAMYLCASSEDRGSTEAFFGQGTRLTVV.

The chain employs TRBV11-2 and TRBJ1-1; D is unresolved. The germline V and J ends were trimmed by 1 base and 1 base, with 10 bases remaining between them. The germline gives CDR1 SGHAT, CDR2 FQNNGV. This CDR3 is built from 15 residues. The CDR3 loop is CASSLVEGWNTEAFF. CDR3 in DNA: TGTGCCAGCAGCTTAGTGGAGGGTTGGAACACTGAAGCTTTCTTT.

The V call is TRBV27, the J call TRBJ2-1, with D perhaps TRBD1 (5 bases). CDR3 length equals 14 residues. Germline CDR1 MNHEY, CDR2 SMNVEV (reference sequence). The ends were cut back, 3 bases at V and 8 bases at J, with 14 bases in the middle. The CDR3 loop reads CASSFGGAGYEQFF. The CDR3 region has the DNA TGTGCCAGCAGTTTCGGTGGTGCAGGGTATGAGCAGTTCTTC.

The V gene is TRBV6-6, the J gene TRBJ1-2; D unclear. The CDR3 runs to 13 residues. The germline V gene encodes CDR1 MNHNY and CDR2 SVGAGI (reference sequence). V was cut by 6 bases and J by 2 bases, with 10 bases left in between. CDR3 sequence reads: CASSRTGNYGYTF. The DNA of the CDR3 is TGTGCCAGCAGCCGGACGGGGAACTATGGCTACACCTTC.

V usage is TRBV5-5 and J usage is TRBJ1-3; D may be TRBD1 (6 bases). CDR3 length equals 17 residues. V was clipped by 7 bases and J by 0 bases, with 20 bases between them. Germline CDR1 and CDR2: SGHKS and YYEKEE (reference sequence). CDR3 in DNA: TGTGCCAGCCGGGACCGGGACACTCTCGGCTCTGGAAACACCATATATTTT. Encoded protein: CASRDRDTLGSGNTIYF.

CDR3 DNA sequence: TGTGCCAGCAGAATAACACGGGTGAATCAGCCCCAGCATTTT. Protein: CASRITRVNQPQHF. The V call is TRBV6-6, the J call TRBJ1-5; D remains unclear. V dropped 6 bases and J dropped 4 bases, with 13 bases sitting between them. The germline gives CDR1 MNHNY, CDR2 SVGAGI (reference sequence). CDR3 length equals 14 residues.